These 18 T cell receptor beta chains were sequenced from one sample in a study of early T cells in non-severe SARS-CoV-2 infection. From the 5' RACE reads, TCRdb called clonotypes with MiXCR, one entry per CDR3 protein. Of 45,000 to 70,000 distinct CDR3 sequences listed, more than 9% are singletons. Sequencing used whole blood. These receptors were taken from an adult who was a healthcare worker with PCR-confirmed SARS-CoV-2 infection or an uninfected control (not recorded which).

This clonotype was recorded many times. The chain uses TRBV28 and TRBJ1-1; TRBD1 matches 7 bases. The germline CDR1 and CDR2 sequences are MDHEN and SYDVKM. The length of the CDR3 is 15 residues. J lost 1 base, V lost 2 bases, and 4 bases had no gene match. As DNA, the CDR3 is TGTGCCAGCAGTTTAAGTCAGGGGGGGAACACTGAAGCTTTCTTT. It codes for CASSLSQGGNTEAFF.

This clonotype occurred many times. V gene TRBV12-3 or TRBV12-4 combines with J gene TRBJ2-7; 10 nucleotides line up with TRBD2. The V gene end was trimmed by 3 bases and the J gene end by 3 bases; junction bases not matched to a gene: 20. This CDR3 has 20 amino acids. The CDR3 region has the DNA TGTGCCAGCAGTTTGAACCCCCGGGCTAGCGGGAGTTCTCCCAGCTACGAGCAGTACTTC. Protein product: CASSLNPRASGSSPSYEQYF.

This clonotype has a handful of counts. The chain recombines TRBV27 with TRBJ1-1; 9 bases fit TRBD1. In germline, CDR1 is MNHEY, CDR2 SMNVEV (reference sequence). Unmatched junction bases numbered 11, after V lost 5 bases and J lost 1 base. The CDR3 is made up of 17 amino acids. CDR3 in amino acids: CASSPNYRGPENTEAFF. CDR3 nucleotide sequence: TGTGCCAGCAGTCCTAATTACAGGGGGCCAGAGAACACTGAAGCTTTCTTT.

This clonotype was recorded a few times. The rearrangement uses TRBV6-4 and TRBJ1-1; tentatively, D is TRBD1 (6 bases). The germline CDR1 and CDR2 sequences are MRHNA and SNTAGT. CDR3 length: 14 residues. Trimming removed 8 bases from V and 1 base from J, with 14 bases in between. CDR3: CASHPAGANTEAFF. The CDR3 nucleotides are TGTGCCAGCCACCCAGCAGGGGCGAACACTGAAGCTTTCTTT.

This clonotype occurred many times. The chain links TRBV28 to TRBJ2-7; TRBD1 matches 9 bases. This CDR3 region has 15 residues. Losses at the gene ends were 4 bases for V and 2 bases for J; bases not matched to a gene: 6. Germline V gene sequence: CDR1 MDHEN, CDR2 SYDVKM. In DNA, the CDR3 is TGTGCCAGCAGTTCCGGACAGGGGCGACCCTACGAGCAGTACTTC. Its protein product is CASSSGQGRPYEQYF.

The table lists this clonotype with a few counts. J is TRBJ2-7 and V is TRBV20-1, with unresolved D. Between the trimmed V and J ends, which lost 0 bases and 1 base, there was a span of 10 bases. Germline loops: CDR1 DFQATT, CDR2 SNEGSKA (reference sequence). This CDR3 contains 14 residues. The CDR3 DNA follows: TGCAGTGCTAGAGATGTGGCCTATTCCTACGAGCAGTACTTC. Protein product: CSARDVAYSYEQYF.

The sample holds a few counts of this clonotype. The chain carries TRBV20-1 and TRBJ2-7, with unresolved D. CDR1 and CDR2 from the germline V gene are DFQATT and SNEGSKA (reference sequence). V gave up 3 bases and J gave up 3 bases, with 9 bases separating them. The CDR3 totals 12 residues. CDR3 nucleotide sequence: TGCAGTGCTAGCTTCGCCGGCTACGAGCAGTACTTC. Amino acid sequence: CSASFAGYEQYF.

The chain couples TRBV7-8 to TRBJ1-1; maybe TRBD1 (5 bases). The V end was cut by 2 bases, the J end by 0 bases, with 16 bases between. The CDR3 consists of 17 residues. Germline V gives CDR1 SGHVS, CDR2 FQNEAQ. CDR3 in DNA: TGTGCCAGCAGCTTATGGGGCGGGGTCCCCTTGAACACTGAAGCTTTCTTT. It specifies CASSLWGGVPLNTEAFF.

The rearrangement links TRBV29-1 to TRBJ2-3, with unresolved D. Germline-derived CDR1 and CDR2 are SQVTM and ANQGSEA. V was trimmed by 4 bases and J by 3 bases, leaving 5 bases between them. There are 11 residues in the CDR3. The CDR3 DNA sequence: TGCAGCGTTGTAGGGACAGATACGCAGTATTTT. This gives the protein CSVVGTDTQYF.

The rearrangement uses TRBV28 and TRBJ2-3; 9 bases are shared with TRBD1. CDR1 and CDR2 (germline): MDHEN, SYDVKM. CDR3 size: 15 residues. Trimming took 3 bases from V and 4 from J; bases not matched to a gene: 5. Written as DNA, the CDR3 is TGTGCCAGCAGTTTCCCAACAGGGGGCGCAGATACGCAGTATTTT. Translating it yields CASSFPTGGADTQYF.

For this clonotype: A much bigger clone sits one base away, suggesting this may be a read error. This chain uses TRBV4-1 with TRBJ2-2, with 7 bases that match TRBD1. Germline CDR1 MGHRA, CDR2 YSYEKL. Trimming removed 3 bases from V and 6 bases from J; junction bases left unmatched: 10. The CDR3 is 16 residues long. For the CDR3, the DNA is TGCGCCAGCAGCCAGATTTTGACAGGGCTGTCCGGGGAGCTGTTTTTT. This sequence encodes CASSQILTGLSGELFF.

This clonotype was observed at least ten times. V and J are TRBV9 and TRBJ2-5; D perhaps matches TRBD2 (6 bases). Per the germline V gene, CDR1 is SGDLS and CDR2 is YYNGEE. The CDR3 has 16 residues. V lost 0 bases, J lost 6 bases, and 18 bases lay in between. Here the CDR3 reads CASSVGLMEGGKTQYF. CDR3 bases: TGTGCCAGCAGCGTAGGGCTCATGGAGGGCGGAAAGACCCAGTACTTC.

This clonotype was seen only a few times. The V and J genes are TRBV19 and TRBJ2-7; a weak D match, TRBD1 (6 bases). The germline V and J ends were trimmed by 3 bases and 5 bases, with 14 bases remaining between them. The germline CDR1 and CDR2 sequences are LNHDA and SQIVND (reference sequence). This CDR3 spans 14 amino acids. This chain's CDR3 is CASSIAGTNDEQYF. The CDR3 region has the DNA TGTGCCAGTAGTATCGCCGGGACAAACGACGAGCAGTACTTC.

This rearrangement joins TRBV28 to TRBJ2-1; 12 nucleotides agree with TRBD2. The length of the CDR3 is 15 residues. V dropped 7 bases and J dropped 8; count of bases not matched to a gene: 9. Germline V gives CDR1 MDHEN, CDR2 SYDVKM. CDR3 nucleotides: TGTGCCAGCATAGAGACTAGCGGGAGCCCGGATGAGCAGTTCTTC. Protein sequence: CASIETSGSPDEQFF.

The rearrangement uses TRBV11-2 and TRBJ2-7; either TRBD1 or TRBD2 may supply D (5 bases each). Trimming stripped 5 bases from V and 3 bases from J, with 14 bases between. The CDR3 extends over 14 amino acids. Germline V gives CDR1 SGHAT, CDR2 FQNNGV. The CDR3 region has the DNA TGTGCCAGCAGCCACGGGACCGGGAACTACGAGCAGTACTTC. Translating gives CASSHGTGNYEQYF.

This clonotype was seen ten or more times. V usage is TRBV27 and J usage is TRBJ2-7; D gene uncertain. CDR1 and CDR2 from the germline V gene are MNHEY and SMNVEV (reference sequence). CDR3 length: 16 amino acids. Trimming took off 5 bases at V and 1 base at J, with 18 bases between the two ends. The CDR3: CASSLGPPIFSYEQYF. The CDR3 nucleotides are TGTGCCAGCAGTCTCGGGCCCCCAATCTTTTCCTACGAGCAGTACTTC.

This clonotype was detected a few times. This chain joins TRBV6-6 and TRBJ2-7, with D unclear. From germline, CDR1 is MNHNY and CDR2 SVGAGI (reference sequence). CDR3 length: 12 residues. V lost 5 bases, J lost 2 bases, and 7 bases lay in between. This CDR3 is CASSPGPYEQYF. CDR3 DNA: TGTGCCAGCAGTCCCGGACCCTACGAGCAGTACTTC.

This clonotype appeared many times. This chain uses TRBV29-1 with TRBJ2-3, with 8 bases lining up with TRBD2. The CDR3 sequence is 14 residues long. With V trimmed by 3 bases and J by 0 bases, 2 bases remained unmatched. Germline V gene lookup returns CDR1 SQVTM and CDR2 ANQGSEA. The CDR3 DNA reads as TGCAGCGTTGAGGAGCGGGGGAGCACAGATACGCAGTATTTT. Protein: CSVEERGSTDTQYF.